This TCR beta chain was identified in a study of graft-versus-host responses after intestinal transplantation. The CDR3 consists of 15 residues. V was cut by 5 bases and J by 4 bases, with 16 bases left in between. In germline, CDR1 is SEHNR, CDR2 FQNEAQ (reference sequence). Clones were sequenced by immunoSEQ multiplex PCR, and TCRdb holds only the in-frame ones, with some missing. The sample comprises some 140,000 clones, 80% to 95% of which are singletons, and roughly 0.2% rests with the top ten. With regard to this clone: The antigen remains unidentified.

This TCR derives from a human donor who received an intestinal transplant. The source material was unstimulated CD4+ T cells sorted from spleen or lymph node cells, sampled before intestinal transplant. The chain joins TRBV7-9 to TRBJ2-3; D gene unclear. DNA of the CDR3: TGTGCCAGCAGCCCTGACTGGGGTGTCCCAGATACGCAGTATTTT. It yields the protein CASSPDWGVPDTQYF.